This is a list of T cell receptor beta chains from one sample in a study of blood T cell repertoires in COVID-19. Generated by immunoSEQ multiplex PCR, the TCRdb table keeps only in-frame clones and is missing some. This sample carries about 30,000 clones, approximately 80% of them seen once, and the ten largest clones take around 24%. Source material: peripheral blood. These receptors originate from a human donor in a cohort sampled during active COVID-19. The CDR3 runs from the conserved cysteine through the conserved F or W. Each record gives: D gene, clone size, J gene, V gene, CDR3 protein, CDR3 DNA. D genes are given only for firm matches. Clone size, where shown, is once, few, many, or a class for clones that have expanded.

D: NA; size: NA; J: TRBJ1-6; V: TRBV19; CDR3: CASSIESSYNSPLHF; DNA: TGTGCCAGTAGTATCGAGAGCTCCTATAATTCACCCCTCCACTTT
D: TRBD1; size: NA; J: TRBJ2-4; V: TRBV5-8; CDR3: CASSTGELAKNIQYF; DNA: TGTGCCAGCAGCACAGGGGAACTAGCCAAAAACATTCAGTACTTC
D: NA; size: NA; J: TRBJ1-2; V: TRBV7-9; CDR3: CASREDSQNYGYTF; DNA: TGTGCCAGCAGGGAGGACAGTCAAAACTATGGCTACACCTTC
D: TRBD1; size: NA; J: TRBJ2-5; V: TRBV3-1/TRBV3-2; CDR3: CASSRRDRGFETQYF; DNA: TGTGCCAGCAGCCGGCGGGACAGGGGCTTCGAGACCCAGTACTTC
D: NA; size: NA; J: TRBJ2-5; V: TRBV27; CDR3: CASSLRGIREETQYF; DNA: TGTGCCAGCAGTTTAAGGGGTATAAGGGAAGAGACCCAGTACTTC
D: NA; size: NA; J: TRBJ1-4; V: TRBV28; CDR3: CASSPQDGELFF; DNA: TGTGCCAGCAGTCCCCAGGACGGGGAACTGTTTTTT
D: TRBD1; size: NA; J: TRBJ2-7; V: TRBV7-3; CDR3: CASSLGTGINEQYF; DNA: TGTGCCAGCAGCTTGGGGACAGGGATCAACGAGCAGTACTTC
D: NA; size: NA; J: TRBJ1-3; V: TRBV10-3; CDR3: CAISGTAGNTIYF; DNA: TGTGCCATCAGTGGGACAGCGGGAAACACCATATATTTT
D: TRBD2; size: NA; J: TRBJ2-7; V: TRBV5-5; CDR3: CASSLEWYAGVVYEQYF; DNA: TGTGCCAGCAGCTTGGAGTGGTACGCGGGAGTGGTCTACGAGCAGTACTTC
D: TRBD1; size: NA; J: TRBJ1-2; V: TRBV5-4; CDR3: CASSLNRDREVYGYTF; DNA: TGTGCCAGCAGTCTTAACCGGGACAGGGAGGTCTATGGCTACACCTTC
D: TRBD1; size: NA; J: TRBJ1-6; V: TRBV30; CDR3: CAKDAGTGTSPLHF; DNA: TGTGCCAAAGACGCCGGGACAGGGACTTCACCCCTCCACTTT
D: TRBD1; size: NA; J: TRBJ1-2; V: TRBV3-1/TRBV3-2; CDR3: CASSPGQGESNYGYTF; DNA: TGTGCCAGCAGCCCGGGACAGGGGGAATCTAACTATGGCTACACCTTC
D: TRBD2; size: NA; J: TRBJ2-1; V: TRBV27; CDR3: CASSSPPSGGTYNEQFF; DNA: TGTGCCAGCAGTTCCCCGCCTAGCGGGGGGACCTACAATGAGCAGTTCTTC
D: NA; size: NA; J: TRBJ1-5; V: TRBV11-2; CDR3: CASSLDGDQPQHF; DNA: TGTGCCAGCAGCTTAGATGGAGATCAGCCCCAGCATTTT
D: NA; size: once; J: TRBJ2-3; V: TRBV7-8; CDR3: CASSFGREDTQYF; DNA: TGTGCCAGCAGCTTTGGCAGGGAAGATACGCAGTATTTT
D: NA; size: NA; J: TRBJ1-2; V: TRBV7-2; CDR3: CASSYGQIYGYTF; DNA: TGTGCCAGCAGCTACGGACAGATCTATGGCTACACCTTC
D: TRBD2; size: NA; J: TRBJ2-7; V: TRBV5-1; CDR3: CASMGGGSYEQYF; DNA: TGCGCCAGCATGGGCGGGGGCTCCTACGAGCAGTACTTC
D: NA; size: once; J: TRBJ1-1; V: TRBV3-1/TRBV3-2; CDR3: CASSHREVNTEAFF; DNA: TGTGCCAGCAGCCACAGGGAAGTGAACACTGAAGCTTTCTTT
D: NA; size: NA; J: TRBJ2-1; V: TRBV12-3/TRBV12-4; CDR3: CASSFRGEQFF; DNA: TGTGCCAGCAGTTTTAGGGGTGAGCAGTTCTTC
D: NA; size: NA; J: TRBJ2-3; V: TRBV5-4; CDR3: CASSGGTDTDTQYF; DNA: TGTGCCAGCAGCGGCGGGACCGACACAGATACGCAGTATTTT
D: TRBD1; size: NA; J: TRBJ1-6; V: TRBV6-1; CDR3: CASSELGQGRSPLHF; DNA: TGTGCCAGCAGTGAATTGGGACAGGGTCGTTCACCCCTCCACTTT
D: TRBD2; size: few; J: TRBJ2-2; V: TRBV5-1; CDR3: CASGGLAGSTGELFF; DNA: TGCGCCAGCGGGGGACTAGCGGGGAGTACCGGGGAGCTGTTTTTT
D: TRBD1; size: NA; J: TRBJ1-2; V: TRBV27; CDR3: CASRGQGASYGYTF; DNA: TGTGCCAGCAGAGGACAGGGGGCGAGCTATGGCTACACCTTC
D: NA; size: NA; J: TRBJ2-7; V: TRBV30; CDR3: CAWSGQISPYEQYF; DNA: TGTGCCTGGAGTGGACAGATCTCTCCCTACGAGCAGTACTTC
D: TRBD1; size: once; J: TRBJ2-3; V: TRBV28; CDR3: CASSRQGVQDTQYF; DNA: TGTGCCAGCAGTAGACAGGGGGTGCAAGATACGCAGTATTTT
D: TRBD1; size: once; J: TRBJ2-7; V: TRBV30; CDR3: CAWSAGTGGYEQYF; DNA: TGTGCCTGGAGTGCCGGGACAGGGGGATACGAGCAGTACTTC
D: NA; size: NA; J: TRBJ1-2; V: TRBV7-2; CDR3: CASSLDGGSLSDYGYTF; DNA: TGTGCCAGCAGCTTAGACGGGGGGAGCCTTTCGGACTATGGCTACACCTTC
D: NA; size: NA; J: TRBJ2-7; V: TRBV5-1; CDR3: CASSLGEAGILYEQYF; DNA: TGCGCCAGCAGCTTGGGGGAGGCAGGGATTCTCTACGAGCAGTACTTC
D: TRBD2; size: NA; J: TRBJ2-1; V: TRBV19; CDR3: CASHEGGGYSYNEQFF; DNA: TGTGCCAGTCATGAAGGCGGGGGGTACTCCTACAATGAGCAGTTCTTC